This is a list of T cell receptor beta chains from one sample in a study of cytomegalovirus exposure and HLA in healthy donors. Using immunoSEQ multiplex PCR, the repertoire was profiled, and TCRdb retains in-frame clones only, with some absent. The sample has 100,000 or so clones, nearly 80% seen once. Specimen: PBMCs. The receptors were gathered from a young man in good health and CMV-seronegative. CDR3s include the opening cysteine and the closing phenylalanine or tryptophan. The D gene is left open where the match is weak. Size tells how often a clone was seen (once, few, many) or the class of an expanded clone, and some rows leave it out.

J gene,V gene,D gene,clone size,CDR3 DNA,CDR3 protein
TRBJ2-1,TRBV7-9,TRBD2,NA,TGTGCCAGCAGCTTAGCTTGGCTAGCGGGAGTCCCCAATGAGCAGTTCTTC,CASSLAWLAGVPNEQFF
TRBJ2-1,TRBV29-1,NA,NA,TGCAGCGCTCAGTACAATGAGCAGTTCTTC,CSAQYNEQFF
TRBJ2-2,TRBV2,TRBD2,NA,TGTGCCAGCAGTCGGACTAGCGGGGGGCTGAGCACCGGGGAGCTGTTTTTT,CASSRTSGGLSTGELFF
TRBJ2-5,TRBV4-1,TRBD2,few,TGCGCCAGCAGCCAAGTCAACCTCGGACTAGCGGGGGGGGAGACCCAGTACTTC,CASSQVNLGLAGGETQYF
TRBJ1-6,TRBV4-1,TRBD1,NA,TGCGCCAGCAGCCAGCTTTCGTCCGGACAGGGAAGCTCCTATAATTCACCCCTCCACTTT,CASSQLSSGQGSSYNSPLHF
TRBJ2-2,TRBV18,TRBD2,NA,TGTGCCAGCTCACCTCTCGCTAGCGGGGGCACGAACACCGGGGAGCTGTTTTTT,CASSPLASGGTNTGELFF
TRBJ2-1,TRBV19,TRBD2,NA,TGTGCCAGTAGGGGGGCGGTAGCGGGAGGTTACAATGAGCAGTTCTTC,CASRGAVAGGYNEQFF
TRBJ2-7,TRBV6-5,NA,NA,TGTGCCAGCGGGCGCCTTAGCGGAGGTTACGAGCAGTACTTC,CASGRLSGGYEQYF
TRBJ2-4,TRBV18,NA,once,TGTGCCAGCTCACCACCTTACAGGGCAGTGGCCAAAAACATTCAGTACTTC,CASSPPYRAVAKNIQYF
TRBJ1-2,TRBV7-9,TRBD1,NA,TGTGCCAGCAGCAGGGGACAGGGGGCTTTGTATGGCTACACCTTC,CASSRGQGALYGYTF
TRBJ1-6,TRBV18,TRBD1,few,TGTGCCAGCTCACCGACCGGGACAGGGGTTAATTCACCCCTCCACTTT,CASSPTGTGVNSPLHF
TRBJ2-1,TRBV28,TRBD2,NA,TGTGCCAGCAGTTATACTAGCGGGGGGAGCTCCTACAATGAGCAGTTCTTC,CASSYTSGGSSYNEQFF
TRBJ2-3,TRBV5-1,NA,NA,TGCGCCAGCAGCTTGGCCGGGTCATCGACTAGCACAGATACGCAGTATTTT,CASSLAGSSTSTDTQYF
TRBJ2-1,TRBV7-9,NA,NA,TGTGCCAGCAGCAGGGACTTAAGCTCCTACAATGAGCAGTTCTTC,CASSRDLSSYNEQFF
TRBJ2-3,TRBV10-3,TRBD1,few,TGTGCCATCAGTGAAAAGGGGGCGGCAGATACGCAGTATTTT,CAISEKGAADTQYF
TRBJ1-6,TRBV19,TRBD1,NA,TGTGCCAGTAGTCAGGGGGGAGCTTCACCCCTCCACTTT,CASSQGGASPLHF
TRBJ1-2,TRBV6-5,NA,NA,TGTGCCAGCAGGGCCGGACAGTATGGCTACACCTTC,CASRAGQYGYTF
TRBJ2-3,TRBV7-9,TRBD2,NA,TGTGCCAGCAGCCCGACCGAGCGGGGGGCCGCAGATACGCAGTATTTT,CASSPTERGAADTQYF
TRBJ2-7,TRBV27,TRBD1,few,TGTGCCAGCAGTACCGCCTTAAGGACAGGGAGGATCGAGCAGTACTTC,CASSTALRTGRIEQYF
TRBJ1-1,TRBV2,NA,NA,TGTGCCAGCAGTGGCCGGGCCCCCGGGGACACTGAAGCTTTCTTT,CASSGRAPGDTEAFF
TRBJ2-4,TRBV7-2,NA,NA,TGTGCCAGCAGCCCTCAAAGTGGGAGAAACATTCAGTACTTC,CASSPQSGRNIQYF
TRBJ2-2,TRBV5-1,TRBD2,once,TGCGCCAGCAGCTCACTAGCGGGGAGTTCCGGGGAGCTGTTTTTT,CASSSLAGSSGELFF
TRBJ2-5,TRBV11-2,NA,NA,TGTGCCAGCAGCTTAGACACGCTAGAAGAGACCCAGTACTTC,CASSLDTLEETQYF
TRBJ2-3,TRBV18,NA,NA,TGTGCCAGCTCACCAGACAGGTCCCTCACAGATACGCAGTATTTT,CASSPDRSLTDTQYF
TRBJ1-2,TRBV10-3,NA,NA,TGTGCCATCAGTGGTACAGGGCTCTATGGCTACACCTTC,CAISGTGLYGYTF
TRBJ2-7,TRBV19,TRBD1,NA,TGTGCCAGTAACCCCGGGACAGGGTTTTACGAGCAGTACTTC,CASNPGTGFYEQYF
TRBJ1-1,TRBV27,NA,NA,TGTGCCAGCAGTCCGGACAGCCCGAACACTGAAGCTTTCTTT,CASSPDSPNTEAFF
TRBJ2-7,TRBV27,NA,once,TGTGCCAGCAGTTTATCCAGACAGACCGAGCAGTACTTC,CASSLSRQTEQYF
TRBJ2-7,TRBV5-4,NA,NA,TGTGCCATCAGCTCCCTGGACAGAACGTACGAGCAGTACTTC,CAISSLDRTYEQYF
TRBJ1-4,TRBV9,TRBD1,NA,TGTGCCAGCAGCGGGGACAGGGGGGGAGAGGTGGAAAAACTGTTTTTT,CASSGDRGGEVEKLFF
TRBJ1-2,TRBV6-4,TRBD1,NA,TGTGCCAGCAGTGACCCGGACAGGGGCAACTATGGCTACACCTTC,CASSDPDRGNYGYTF
TRBJ2-7,TRBV21-1,NA,NA,TGTGCCAGCAGCAATTACCTTTGGGTCGGGGAGCAGTACTTC,CASSNYLWVGEQYF
TRBJ1-2,TRBV4-1,NA,NA,TGCGCCGGCAGCCGCCCGGGGGGCGCGGAGGGCTACACCTTC,CAGSRPGGAEGYTF
TRBJ1-2,TRBV19,TRBD1,NA,TGTGCCAGTAGTATAGATAGGGGGCAGGGTGGCGGCTACACCTTC,CASSIDRGQGGGYTF
TRBJ2-3,TRBV7-2,NA,NA,TGTGCCAGCAGCCACACGCCCACAGATACGCAGTATTTT,CASSHTPTDTQYF
TRBJ1-6,TRBV6-5,NA,NA,TGTGCCAGCTTCGACAGCCCGAACGATTCACCCCTCCACTTT,CASFDSPNDSPLHF
TRBJ2-5,TRBV11-3,NA,NA,TGTGCCAGCAGCTTAGGTTTCGGGGTTGACCAGTACTTC,CASSLGFGVDQYF
TRBJ1-2,TRBV7-2,TRBD1,NA,TGTGCCAGCAGCTTACAAGGTCCGGGACAGGGGGCTTGGAGTGGCTACACCTTC,CASSLQGPGQGAWSGYTF
TRBJ2-2,TRBV5-1,NA,few,TGCGCCAGCAGCTTGGAAGCTTTCACCGGGGAGCTGTTTTTT,CASSLEAFTGELFF
TRBJ2-7,TRBV4-1,NA,NA,TGCGCCAGCAGCCAAGGATTTGACAGCTACGAGCAGTACTTC,CASSQGFDSYEQYF
TRBJ1-6,TRBV6-5,NA,NA,TGTGCCAGCAGTTACACTCGGCAGTCGGGTTCACCCCTCCACTTT,CASSYTRQSGSPLHF
TRBJ1-3,TRBV10-2,NA,NA,TGCGCCAGCAGTGAAATCTTACACTCTGGAAACACCATATATTTT,CASSEILHSGNTIYF
TRBJ2-2,TRBV6-1,NA,NA,TGTGCCAGCAGTGAATTCGGGGGAGACACCGGGGAGCTGTTTTTT,CASSEFGGDTGELFF
TRBJ1-2,TRBV19,NA,NA,TGTGCCAGTAGTAGGAGCCCAGGGGCCGGCTATGGCTACACCTTC,CASSRSPGAGYGYTF
TRBJ2-7,TRBV19,TRBD1,NA,TGTGCCAGTAGGGGAGACAGGGGCTTAAGCGAGCAGTACTTC,CASRGDRGLSEQYF
TRBJ1-5,TRBV15,NA,NA,TGTGCCACCAGCAGAGAACAGGGCTATCAGCCCCAGCATTTT,CATSREQGYQPQHF
TRBJ1-1,TRBV10-1,TRBD1,NA,TGCGCCAGCAGTGACCGGGACAGGGGCGGCACTGAAGCTTTCTTT,CASSDRDRGGTEAFF
TRBJ2-7,TRBV28,TRBD2,NA,TGTGCCAGCACAGCGGGAGGCCCCTACGAGCAGTACTTC,CASTAGGPYEQYF